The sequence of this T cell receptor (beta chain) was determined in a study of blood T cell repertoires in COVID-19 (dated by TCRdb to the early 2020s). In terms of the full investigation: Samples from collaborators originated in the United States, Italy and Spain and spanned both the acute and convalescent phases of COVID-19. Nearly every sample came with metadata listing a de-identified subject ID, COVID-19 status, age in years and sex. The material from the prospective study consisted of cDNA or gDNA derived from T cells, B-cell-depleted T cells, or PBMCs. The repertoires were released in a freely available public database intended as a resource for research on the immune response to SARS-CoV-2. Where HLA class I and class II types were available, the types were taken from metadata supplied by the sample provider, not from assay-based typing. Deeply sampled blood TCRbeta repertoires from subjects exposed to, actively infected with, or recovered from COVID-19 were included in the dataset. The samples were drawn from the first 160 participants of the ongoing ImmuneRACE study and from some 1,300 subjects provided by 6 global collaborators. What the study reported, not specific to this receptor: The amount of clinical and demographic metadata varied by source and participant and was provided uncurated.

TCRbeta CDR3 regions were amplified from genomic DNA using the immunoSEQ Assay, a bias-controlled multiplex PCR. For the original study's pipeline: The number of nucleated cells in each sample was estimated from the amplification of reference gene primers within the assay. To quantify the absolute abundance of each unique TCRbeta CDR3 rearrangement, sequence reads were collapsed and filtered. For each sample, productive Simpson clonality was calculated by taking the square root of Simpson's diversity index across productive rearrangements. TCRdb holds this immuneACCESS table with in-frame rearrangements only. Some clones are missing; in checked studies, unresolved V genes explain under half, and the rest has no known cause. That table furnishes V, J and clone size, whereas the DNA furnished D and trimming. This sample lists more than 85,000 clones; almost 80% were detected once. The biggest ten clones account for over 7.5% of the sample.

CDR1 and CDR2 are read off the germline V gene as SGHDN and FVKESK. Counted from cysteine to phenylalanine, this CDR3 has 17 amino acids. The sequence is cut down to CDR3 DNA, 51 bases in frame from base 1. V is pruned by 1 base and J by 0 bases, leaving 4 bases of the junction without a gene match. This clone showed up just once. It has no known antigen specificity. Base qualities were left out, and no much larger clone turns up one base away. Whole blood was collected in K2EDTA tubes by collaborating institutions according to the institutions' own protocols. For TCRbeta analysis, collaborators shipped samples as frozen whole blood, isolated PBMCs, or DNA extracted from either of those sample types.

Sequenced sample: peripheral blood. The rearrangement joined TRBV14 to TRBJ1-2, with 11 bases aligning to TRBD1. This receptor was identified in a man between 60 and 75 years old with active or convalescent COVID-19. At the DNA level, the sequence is TGTGCCAGCAGCCAAGGGACAGGGGGCCTCACTAACTATGGCTACACCTTC. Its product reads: CASSQGTGGLTNYGYTF.